This T cell receptor beta chain was identified in a study of blood T cell repertoires in COVID-19. Study-level information: Acute and convalescent COVID-19 specimens originated in the United States, Italy and Spain.

The study recruited people aged about 18 to 95 years across some 23 US areas. The study assigned cohorts using participant-reported clinical history. Per the original methods: The authors estimated nucleated cell counts from reference gene primer amplification. This table comes from immunoSEQ multiplex PCR, and its TCRdb copy is limited to in-frame clones, with some not included. V and J calls and clone size come straight from that table; D and trimming were deduced from the DNA. The table has about 200,000 clones, 86% seen once. The V gene lost 2 bases and the J gene lost 7 bases, with 21 bases spanning the gap. This CDR3 has 16 amino acids. Germline CDR1 and CDR2: SNHLY and FYNNEI.

Input material: PBMCs or T cells enriched from blood (not recorded which). The genes are TRBV2 and TRBJ2-7; the D gene is possibly TRBD2 (5 bases). The TCR sequence derives from a woman aged 25 to 39 who had been exposed to COVID-19. The CDR3 DNA is TGTGCCAGCAGTGAACCGCCGGGGTCGCTAGCCTGGGAGCAGTACTTC. It specifies CASSEPPGSLAWEQYF.